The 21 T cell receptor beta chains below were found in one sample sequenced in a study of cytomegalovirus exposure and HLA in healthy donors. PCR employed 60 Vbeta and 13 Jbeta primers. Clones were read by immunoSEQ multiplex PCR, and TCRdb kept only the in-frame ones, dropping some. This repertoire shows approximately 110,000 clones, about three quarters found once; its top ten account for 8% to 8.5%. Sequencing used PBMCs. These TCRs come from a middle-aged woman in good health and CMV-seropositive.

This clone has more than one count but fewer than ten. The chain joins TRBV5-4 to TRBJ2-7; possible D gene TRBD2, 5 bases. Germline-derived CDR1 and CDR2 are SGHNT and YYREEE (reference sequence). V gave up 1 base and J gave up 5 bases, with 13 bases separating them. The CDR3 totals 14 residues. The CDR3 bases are TGTGCCAGCAGCTTGAGGCTAGCTCAGCACGAGCAGTACTTC. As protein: CASSLRLAQHEQYF.

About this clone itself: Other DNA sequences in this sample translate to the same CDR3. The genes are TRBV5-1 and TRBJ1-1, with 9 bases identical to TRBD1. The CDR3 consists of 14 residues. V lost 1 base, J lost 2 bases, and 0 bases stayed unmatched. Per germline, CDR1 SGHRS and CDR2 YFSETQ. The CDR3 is CASSLTGGNTEAFF. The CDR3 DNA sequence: TGCGCCAGCAGCTTGACAGGGGGCAACACTGAAGCTTTCTTT. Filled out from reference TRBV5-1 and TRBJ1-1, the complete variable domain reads KAGVTQTPRYLIKTRGQQVTLSCSPISGHRSVSWYQQTPGQGLQFLFEYFSETQRNKGNFPGRFSGRQFSNSRSEMNVSTLELGDSALYLCASSLTGGNTEAFFGQGTRLTVV.

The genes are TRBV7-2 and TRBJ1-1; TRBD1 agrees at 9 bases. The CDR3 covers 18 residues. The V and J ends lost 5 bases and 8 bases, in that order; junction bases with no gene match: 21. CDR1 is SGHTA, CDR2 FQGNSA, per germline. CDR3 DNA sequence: TGTGCCAGCAGCCCATTACCCCGGACAGGGGAGGGGTACTTAGAAGCTTTCTTT. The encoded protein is CASSPLPRTGEGYLEAFF.

The DNA for the CDR3 is TGTGCCAGCAGTGTCCGGGACAGAATGAACACTGAAGCTTTCTTT. This translates into CASSVRDRMNTEAFF. This chain joins TRBV6-1 and TRBJ1-1, with TRBD1 identical over 7 bases. CDR3 length equals 15 residues. V shed 4 bases and J 0 bases; nucleotides not matched to a gene: 5. Germline V gene data show CDR1 as MNHNS and CDR2 as SASEGT.

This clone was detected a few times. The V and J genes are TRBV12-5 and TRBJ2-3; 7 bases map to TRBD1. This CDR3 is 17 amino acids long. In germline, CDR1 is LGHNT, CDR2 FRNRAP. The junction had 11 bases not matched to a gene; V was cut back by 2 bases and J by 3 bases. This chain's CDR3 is CASGLPWDSSVTDTQYF. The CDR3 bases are TGTGCTAGTGGTTTGCCCTGGGACAGCAGTGTAACAGATACGCAGTATTTT.

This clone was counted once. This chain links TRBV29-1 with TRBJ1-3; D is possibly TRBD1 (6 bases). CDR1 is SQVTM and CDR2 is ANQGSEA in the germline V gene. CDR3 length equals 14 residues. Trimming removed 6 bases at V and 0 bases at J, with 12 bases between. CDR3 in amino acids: CSVGDNHSGNTIYF. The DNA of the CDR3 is TGCAGCGTGGGGGACAACCACTCTGGAAACACCATATATTTT.

The CDR3 region is CASSLTTLPYEQYF. The DNA of the CDR3 is TGTGCCAGCAGCTTAACTACCTTACCATACGAGCAGTACTTC. The V and J genes are TRBV11-1 and TRBJ2-7; D call uncertain. Germline V gene data show CDR1 as SGHAT and CDR2 as FQDESV (reference sequence). The ends were cut back, 2 bases at V and 4 bases at J, with 12 bases in the middle. The CDR3 runs to 14 residues. The whole variable domain, filled in from reference TRBV11-1 and TRBJ2-7, reads EAEVAQSPRYKITEKSQAVAFWCDPISGHATLYWYRQILGQGPELLVQFQDESVVDDSQLPKDRFSAERLKGVDSTLKIQPAELGDSAMYLCASSLTTLPYEQYFGPGTRLTVT.

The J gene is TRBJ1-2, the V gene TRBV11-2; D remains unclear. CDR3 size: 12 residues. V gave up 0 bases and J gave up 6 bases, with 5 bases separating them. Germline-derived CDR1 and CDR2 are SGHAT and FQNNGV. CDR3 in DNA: TGTGCCAGCAGCTTAGATCGTCATGGCTACACCTTC. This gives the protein CASSLDRHGYTF.

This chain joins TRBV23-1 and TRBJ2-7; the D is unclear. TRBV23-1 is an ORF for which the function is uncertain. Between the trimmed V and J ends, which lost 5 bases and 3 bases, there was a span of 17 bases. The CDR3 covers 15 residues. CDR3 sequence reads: CASSRNDTTHYEQYF. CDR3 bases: TGCGCCAGCAGTAGAAATGACACAACTCACTACGAGCAGTACTTC.

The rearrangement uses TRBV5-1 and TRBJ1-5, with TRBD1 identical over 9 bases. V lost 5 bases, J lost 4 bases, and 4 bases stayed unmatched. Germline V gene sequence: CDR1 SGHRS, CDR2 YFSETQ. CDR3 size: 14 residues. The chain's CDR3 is CASRSDRGNQPQHF. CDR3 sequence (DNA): TGCGCCAGCAGATCGGACAGGGGAAATCAGCCCCAGCATTTT.

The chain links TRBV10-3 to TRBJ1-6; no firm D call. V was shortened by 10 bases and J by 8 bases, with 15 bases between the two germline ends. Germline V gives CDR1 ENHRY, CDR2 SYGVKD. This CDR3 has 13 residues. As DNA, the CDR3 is TGTGCCAACAACCGGGAAAGAGATTCACCCCTCCACTTT. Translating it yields CANNRERDSPLHF.

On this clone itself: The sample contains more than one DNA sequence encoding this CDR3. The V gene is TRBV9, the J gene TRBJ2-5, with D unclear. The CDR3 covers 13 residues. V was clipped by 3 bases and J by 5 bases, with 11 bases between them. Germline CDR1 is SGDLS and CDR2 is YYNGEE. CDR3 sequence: CASSAYTGETQYF. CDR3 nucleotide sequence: TGTGCCAGCAGCGCCTATACCGGGGAGACCCAGTACTTC.

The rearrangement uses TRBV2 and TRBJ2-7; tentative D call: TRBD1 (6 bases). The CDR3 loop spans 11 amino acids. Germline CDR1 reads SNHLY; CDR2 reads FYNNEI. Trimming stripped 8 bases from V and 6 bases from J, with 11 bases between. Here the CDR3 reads CASSTGTEQYF. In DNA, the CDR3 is TGTGCCAGCTCTACAGGGACCGAGCAGTACTTC.

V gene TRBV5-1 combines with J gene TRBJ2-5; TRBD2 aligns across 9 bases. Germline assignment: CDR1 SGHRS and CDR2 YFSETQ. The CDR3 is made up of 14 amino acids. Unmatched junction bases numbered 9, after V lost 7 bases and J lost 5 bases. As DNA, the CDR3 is TGCGCCAGCGGCAGCGGGGGGTTTCGGGAGACCCAGTACTTC. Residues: CASGSGGFRETQYF. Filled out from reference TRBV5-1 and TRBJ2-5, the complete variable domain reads KAGVTQTPRYLIKTRGQQVTLSCSPISGHRSVSWYQQTPGQGLQFLFEYFSETQRNKGNFPGRFSGRQFSNSRSEMNVSTLELGDSALYLCASGSGGFRETQYFGPGTRLLVL.

The CDR3 loop reads CASIHDSEAFF. The CDR3 coding sequence is TGTGCCAGCATCCATGACAGTGAAGCTTTCTTT. The rearrangement uses TRBV6-5 and TRBJ1-1, with a tentative D call TRBD1 (5 bases). The CDR3 runs 11 residues. The germline V and J ends were trimmed by 7 bases and 7 bases, with 10 bases remaining between them. CDR1 MNHEY and CDR2 SVGAGI come from the germline V gene.

The CDR3 DNA is TGTGCCAGCAGGCTACAGGGGGACTATGGCTACACCTTC. It is translated as CASRLQGDYGYTF. V gene TRBV14 combines with J gene TRBJ1-2; 8 nucleotides agree with TRBD1. The CDR3 runs 13 residues. With 6 bases clipped from V and 3 bases from J, the junction kept 3 bases outside the gene matches. The germline V gene has CDR1 SGHDN and CDR2 FVKESK.

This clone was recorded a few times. The CDR3 region is CAISESSGGQGTGSYTF. The CDR3, as DNA: TGTGCCATCAGTGAGTCTAGTGGGGGACAGGGGACAGGGAGCTACACCTTC. The chain uses TRBV10-3 and TRBJ1-2, with 10 bases aligning to TRBD1. The trim removed 0 bases at V and 9 bases at J, leaving 13 bases unmatched. The CDR3 loop spans 17 amino acids. Germline V gives CDR1 ENHRY, CDR2 SYGVKD.

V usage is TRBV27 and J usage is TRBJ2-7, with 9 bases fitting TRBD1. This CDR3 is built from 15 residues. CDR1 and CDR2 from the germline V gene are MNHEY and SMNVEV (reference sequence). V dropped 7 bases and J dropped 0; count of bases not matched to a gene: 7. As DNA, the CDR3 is TGTGCCAGCAAAAAAGACAGGGGGGGCTCCTACGAGCAGTACTTC. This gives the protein CASKKDRGGSYEQYF.

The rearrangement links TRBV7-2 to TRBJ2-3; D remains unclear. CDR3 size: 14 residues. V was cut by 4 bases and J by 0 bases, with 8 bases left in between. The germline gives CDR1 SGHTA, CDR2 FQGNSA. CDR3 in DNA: TGTGCCAGCAGCTCATATACTAGCACAGATACGCAGTATTTT. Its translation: CASSSYTSTDTQYF.

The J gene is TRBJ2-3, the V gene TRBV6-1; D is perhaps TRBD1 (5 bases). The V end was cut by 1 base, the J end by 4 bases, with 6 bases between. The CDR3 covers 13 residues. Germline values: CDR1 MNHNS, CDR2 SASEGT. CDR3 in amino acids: CASSEEGADTQYF. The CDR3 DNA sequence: TGTGCCAGCAGTGAAGAAGGGGCAGATACGCAGTATTTT.

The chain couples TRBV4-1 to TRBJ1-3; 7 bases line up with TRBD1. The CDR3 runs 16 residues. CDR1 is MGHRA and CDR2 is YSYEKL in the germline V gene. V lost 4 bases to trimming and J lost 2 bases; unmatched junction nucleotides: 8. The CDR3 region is CASSLGDSRTGNTIYF. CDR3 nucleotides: TGCGCCAGCAGCCTCGGGGACAGTAGAACTGGAAACACCATATATTTT.